This T cell receptor beta chain was recorded in a study of blood T cells in healthy people across ages. Study-wide results and caveats: The recorded TCR beta diversity per million T cells decreased in a roughly linear manner with age.

The draw of peripheral blood yielded ten milliliters from each donor. Each sample yielded at least 6 million isolated PBMCs. The germline V gene encodes CDR1 SGDLS and CDR2 YYNGEE. With V trimmed by 4 bases and J by 4 bases, 10 bases remained unmatched. CDR3 length equals 15 residues. On this clonotype itself: The antigen remains undetermined.

The use of a sample-barcoded 5' primer and a J-beta primer mix characterized a second PCR of 7 to 11 cycles. TCRdb independently ran MiXCR on the 5' RACE reads; one entry per CDR3 protein. Altogether 950,000 to 1,200,000 distinct CDR3 sequences are present, more than 30% being singletons, with the ten largest covering 13%. The clonotype was recovered from a man aged 18 to 29 in good health. The chain has TRBV9 and TRBJ1-1, with 7 bases that match TRBD1. Sequencing used blood. The CDR3, as DNA: TGTGCCAGCAGCCCCCGCACAGGGGTTACCACTGAAGCTTTCTTT. Its protein product is CASSPRTGVTTEAFF.